Each of the 5 T cell receptor beta chains below was sequenced from the same sample in a study of early T cells in non-severe SARS-CoV-2 infection. One entry per CDR3 protein, called by TCRdb with MiXCR from the 5' RACE reads. The sample includes about 68,000 distinct CDR3 sequences, roughly a tenth of them seen just once. Sequenced input: whole blood. These receptors all stem from an adult who was a healthcare worker with PCR-confirmed SARS-CoV-2 infection or an uninfected control (not recorded which).

Only a few counts were recorded for this clonotype. V gene TRBV20-1 combines with J gene TRBJ2-3, with 13 bases identical to TRBD2. CDR3 length: 16 residues. In germline, CDR1 is DFQATT, CDR2 SNEGSKA (reference sequence). With V trimmed by 2 bases and J by 6 bases, 8 bases remained unmatched. The CDR3 DNA follows: TGCAGTGCTAGAAGGCTAGGGACTAGCGGGATGGATACGCAGTATTTT. It is translated as CSARRLGTSGMDTQYF.

This clonotype was seen a few times. The chain uses TRBV20-1 and TRBJ1-1, with TRBD1 as a possible D gene (5 bases). Germline lookup yields CDR1 DFQATT and CDR2 SNEGSKA (reference sequence). The CDR3 has 12 amino acids. Trimming took 6 bases from V and 4 from J, leaving 12 bases between them. Written as DNA, the CDR3 is TGCAGTGCCACGACAGCTATCACTGAAGCTTTCTTT. Encoded protein: CSATTAITEAFF.

This clonotype has just a few counts. The rearrangement joins TRBV20-1 to TRBJ2-7; 9 nucleotides align to TRBD2. The CDR3 extends over 13 amino acids. CDR1 and CDR2 from the germline V gene are DFQATT and SNEGSKA (reference sequence). V trimming: 6 bases; J trimming: 4 bases; junction bases outside the gene matches: 7. The CDR3 region has the DNA TGCAGTGCAACTAGCGGGTCTCGGTACGAGCAGTACTTC. Translated: CSATSGSRYEQYF.

The chain joins TRBV28 to TRBJ2-3; 8 bases agree with TRBD1. Germline CDR1 MDHEN, CDR2 SYDVKM. J was trimmed by 2 bases and V by 6 bases; bases with no gene match: 7. CDR3 length: 15 residues. This chain's CDR3 is CASSITGGLTDTQYF. As DNA, the CDR3 is TGTGCCAGCAGCATTACAGGGGGGCTCACAGATACGCAGTATTTT. Based on the CDR3 plus reference TRBV28 and TRBJ2-3, the full variable domain is DVKVTQSSRYLVKRTGEKVFLECVQDMDHENMFWYRQDPGLGLRLIYFSYDVKMKEKGDIPEGYSVSREKKERFSLILESASTNQTSMYLCASSITGGLTDTQYFGPGTRLTVL.

The V and J genes are TRBV12-3 or TRBV12-4 and TRBJ1-1; D may be TRBD1 (5 bases). V gave up 3 bases and J gave up 2 bases, with 10 bases separating them. The CDR3 is 14 residues long. This CDR3 reads CASSFPGLNTEAFF. The CDR3 coding sequence is TGTGCCAGCAGTTTCCCAGGGCTCAACACTGAAGCTTTCTTT.